This T cell receptor (beta chain) appears in the sequencing data of a study of cytomegalovirus exposure and HLA in healthy donors. This clone was picked up one time. Its antigen is currently unknown. This PCR relied on a set of 60 Vbeta primers and 13 Jbeta primers. Authors' analysis steps: As a later analysis found, there were about 80 million unique TCR beta chains, of which roughly 11 million were shared. This table comes from immunoSEQ multiplex PCR, and its TCRdb copy is limited to in-frame clones, with some not included. V and J calls plus clone size are reproduced from that table; the DNA served to infer D and trimming. The sample consists of 90,000 to 95,000 clones, 65% to 85% of them appearing once. Study-wide findings and caveats: Researchers had no immune exposure information except CMV serostatus available. Both high specificity and high sensitivity reportedly marked the classifier's diagnosis of cytomegalovirus status.

Sequenced input: PBMCs. The sequence was obtained from a girl aged 2-10 years in good health and CMV-seropositive.

The CDR3 reads CAWSRGPTEAFF. In nucleotides, the CDR3 is TGTGCCTGGAGTCGGGGTCCCACTGAAGCTTTCTTT. The chain recombines TRBV30 with TRBJ1-1; unclear D gene. Per the germline V gene, CDR1 is GTSNPN and CDR2 is SVGIG (reference sequence). CDR3 length: 12 amino acids. The V end was cut by 2 bases, the J end by 4 bases, with 8 bases between.